This T cell receptor beta chain stems from a study of blood T cells in healthy people across ages. General study results and limits: Changes in expanded clonotypes were possibly confounded, as the CMV status of donors was unknown. Both higher diversity and more naive CD4+ cells marked long-lived donors when set against aged donors.

With regard to this clonotype: Its antigen is undetermined.

A second PCR, run for roughly 7 to 11 cycles, used a sample-barcoded 5' primer plus a J-beta primer mix. A tag from a template-switch adaptor with 12 random nucleotides marked each cDNA molecule. MiXCR, run by TCRdb on the 5' RACE reads, gives a single entry per CDR3 protein. The sample holds some 900,000 distinct CDR3 sequences, about 48% seen once. This receptor was identified in a man aged 25-40 years in good health. Sequencing was done on a sample of blood.

CDR3 DNA sequence: TGTGCCAGCAGTTACTCCTGGGGCTACACCTTC. Translation: CASSYSWGYTF. This chain uses TRBV6-6 with TRBJ1-2; D ambiguous. Trimming cost V 0 bases and J 8 bases, with 4 bases left between them. The CDR3 has 11 residues. Germline V gives CDR1 MNHNY, CDR2 SVGAGI (reference sequence).